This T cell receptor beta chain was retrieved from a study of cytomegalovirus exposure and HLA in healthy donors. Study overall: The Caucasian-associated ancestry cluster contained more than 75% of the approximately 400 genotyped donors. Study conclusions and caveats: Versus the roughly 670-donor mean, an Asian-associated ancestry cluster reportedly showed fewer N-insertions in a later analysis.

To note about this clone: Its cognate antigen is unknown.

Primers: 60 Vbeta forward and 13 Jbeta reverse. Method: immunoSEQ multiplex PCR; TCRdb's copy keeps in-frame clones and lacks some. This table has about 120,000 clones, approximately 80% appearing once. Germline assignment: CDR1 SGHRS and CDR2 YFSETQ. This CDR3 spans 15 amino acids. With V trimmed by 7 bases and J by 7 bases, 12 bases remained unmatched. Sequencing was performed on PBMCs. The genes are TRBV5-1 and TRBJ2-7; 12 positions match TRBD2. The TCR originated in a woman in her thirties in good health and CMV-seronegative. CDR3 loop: CASGFGLAGPGEQYF. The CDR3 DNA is TGCGCCAGCGGATTCGGACTAGCGGGGCCAGGGGAGCAGTACTTC.